Shown below are 9 T cell receptor beta chains from a single sample sequenced in a study of blood T cells in healthy people across ages. The use of a sample-barcoded 5' primer and a J-beta primer mix characterized a second PCR of roughly 6 to 12 cycles. Via MiXCR, TCRdb re-called the 5' RACE reads, giving one row per CDR3 protein. The sample shows 450,000 to 700,000 distinct CDR3 sequences, 25% to 30% of them seen only once. The sequenced sample consisted of blood. Source of these receptors: a woman in her 70s in good health.

V gene TRBV20-1 combines with J gene TRBJ2-5; 7 bases line up with TRBD2. CDR3 length equals 14 residues. CDR1 and CDR2 (germline): DFQATT, SNEGSKA (reference sequence). Trimming cost V 2 bases and J 5 bases; bases outside gene matches: 8. Here the CDR3 reads CSARSSGRGETQYF. CDR3 in DNA: TGCAGTGCTAGATCTAGCGGCCGTGGGGAGACCCAGTACTTC.

This sequence joins TRBV11-2 and TRBJ1-1; the D is unclear. Germline loops: CDR1 SGHAT, CDR2 FQNNGV. The germline V and J ends were trimmed by 3 bases and 8 bases, with 7 bases remaining between them. The CDR3 loop spans 11 amino acids. DNA for the CDR3: TGTGCCAGCAGCTTTCATCGGGAAGCTTTCTTT. Its protein is CASSFHREAFF.

The chain is built from TRBV7-8 and TRBJ1-4, with D hard to call. There are 12 residues in the CDR3. V was shortened by 4 bases and J by 8 bases, with 8 bases between the two germline ends. Germline CDR1 SGHVS, CDR2 FQNEAQ. The DNA for the CDR3 is TGTGCCAGCAGCTCATACACGGAAAAACTGTTTTTT. It yields the protein CASSSYTEKLFF. Together with reference TRBV7-8 and TRBJ1-4, the CDR3 gives the full variable domain: GAGVSQSPRYKVAKRGQDVALRCDPISGHVSLFWYQQALGQGPEFLTYFQNEAQLDKSGLPSDRFFAERPEGSVSTLKIQRTQQEDSAVYLCASSSYTEKLFFGSGTQLSVL.

The CDR3 spells CASSTGQGGSGETQYF. CDR3 coding DNA: TGCGCCAGCAGCACCGGACAGGGGGGGTCAGGAGAGACCCAGTACTTC. V gene TRBV5-1 combines with J gene TRBJ2-5; 10 nucleotides align to TRBD1. Germline CDR1 and CDR2: SGHRS and YFSETQ. The CDR3 contains 16 residues. With V trimmed by 4 bases and J by 4 bases, 10 bases remained unmatched.

This clonotype appeared a few times. The chain uses TRBV7-9 and TRBJ1-2; D is unclear. Trimming took off 5 bases at V and 10 bases at J, with 23 bases between the two ends. The length of the CDR3 is 15 residues. The germline CDR1 and CDR2 sequences are SEHNR and FQNEAQ (reference sequence). Written as DNA, the CDR3 is TGTGCCAGCAGCCCTGGGGATTACGGGCTCCGCACCTACACCTTC. Translation gives CASSPGDYGLRTYTF.

At least ten counts were recorded for this clonotype. The V gene is TRBV29-1, the J gene TRBJ2-7; TRBD2 matches at 9 bases. CDR1 and CDR2 from the germline V gene are SQVTM and ANQGSEA. The CDR3 is 13 residues long. Trimming took 4 bases from V and 2 from J; bases not matched to a gene: 3. CDR3 sequence (DNA): TGCAGCGTTGTGGCGGGGGGGCCCTACGAGCAGTACTTC. Protein product: CSVVAGGPYEQYF.

This clonotype was detected only a few times. V is TRBV20-1 and J is TRBJ2-7; D gene unclear. V was shortened by 5 bases and J by 1 base, with 15 bases between the two germline ends. Germline V lookup: CDR1 DFQATT, CDR2 SNEGSKA (reference sequence). CDR3 length: 14 residues. CDR3: CSAPANGQSYEQYF. In nucleotides, the CDR3 is TGCAGTGCTCCCGCCAACGGGCAGTCCTACGAGCAGTACTTC.

The gene calls are TRBV9 and TRBJ1-5; the D is unclear. Germline V lookup: CDR1 SGDLS, CDR2 YYNGEE. The ends were cut back, 0 bases at V and 5 bases at J, with 12 bases in the middle. The CDR3 spans 15 residues. The CDR3 DNA follows: TGTGCCAGCAGCGTAGAGGAAGGCTCTGATCAGCCCCAGCATTTT. Translating it yields CASSVEEGSDQPQHF.

This chain links TRBV24-1 with TRBJ2-2; D is uncertain. CDR3 length: 13 amino acids. CDR1 is KGHDR and CDR2 is SFDVKD in the germline V gene. Trimming removed 10 bases from V and 2 bases from J, with 10 bases in between. The DNA of the CDR3 is TGTGCCACGCGGTCAGACAACACCGGGGAGCTGTTTTTT. Translated: CATRSDNTGELFF.